This is a list of T cell receptor beta chains from one sample in a study of T cell changes during pregnancy in multiple sclerosis. Assay: immunoSEQ multiplex PCR; the TCRdb copy retains only in-frame clones and omits some. The sample lists approximately 100,000 clones; more than 80% were seen once. The sample here was peripheral blood, taken before pregnancy. The receptor set was obtained from a female donor with multiple sclerosis, enrolled in a pregnancy study. Both conserved end residues are trimmed from each CDR3.

v_call	j_call	cdr3_aa
TRBV9	TRBJ2-2	ASSGSLGAGTGELF
TRBV7-2	TRBJ2-5	ASSLVTQRKETQY
TRBV10-3	TRBJ1-6	AITGSNQSPLH
TRBV7-2	TRBJ1-1	ASSSPPGRGNTEAF
TRBV2	TRBJ1-1	ASRLQGNTEAF
TRBV9	TRBJ1-5	ASSRVGGDQPQH
TRBV30	TRBJ1-1	AKSRGDTEAF
TRBV7-3	TRBJ2-7	ASSFGTVAYEQY
TRBV28	TRBJ1-5	ASSLPGPPQPQH
TRBV14	TRBJ1-3	ASRTQGAGNTIY
TRBV19	TRBJ1-6	ASSTGTAYNSPLH
TRBV7-3	TRBJ2-1	ASSLGDRAHNEQF
TRBV19	TRBJ1-1	ASTTTGANTEAF
TRBV5-4	TRBJ1-1	ASSWGGVLGEAF
TRBV5-1	TRBJ2-3	ASSRGLADYTDTQY
TRBV11-1	TRBJ2-5	ASSPPLSETQY